The sequence of this T cell receptor (beta chain) was determined in a study of shared clonotypes between healthy human individuals. Sequenced by immunoSEQ multiplex PCR; TCRdb stores in-frame clones only, minus some. The sample yields over 2 million clones, about 95% seen once. V was pared by 3 bases and J by 2 bases, with 14 bases between. The CDR3 is 15 amino acids. The germline CDR1 and CDR2 sequences are MNHGY and SVAAGI. Naive-designated CD8 cells lacked CD45RO, were positively enriched for CCR7, and omitted terminally differentiated effector memory CD45RA+ cells. The V call is TRBV6-9, the J call TRBJ2-7; a possible D gene is TRBD1 (6 bases). Specimen: naive CD8+ T cells sorted from blood. This TCR was sampled from a man younger than 30 in good health. This CDR3 is CASSYSRDTPYEQYF. DNA of the CDR3: TGTGCCAGCAGTTACTCTCGGGACACTCCCTACGAGCAGTACTTC.